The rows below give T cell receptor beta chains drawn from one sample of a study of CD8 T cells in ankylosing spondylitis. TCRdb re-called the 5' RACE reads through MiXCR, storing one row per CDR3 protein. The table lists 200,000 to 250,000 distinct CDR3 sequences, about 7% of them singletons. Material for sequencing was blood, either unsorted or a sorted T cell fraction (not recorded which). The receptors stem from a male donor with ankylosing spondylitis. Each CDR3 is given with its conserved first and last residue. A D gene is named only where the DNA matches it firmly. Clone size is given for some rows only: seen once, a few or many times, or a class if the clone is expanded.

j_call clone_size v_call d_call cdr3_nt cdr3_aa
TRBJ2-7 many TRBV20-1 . TGCAGTGGAGGAATCCACGAGCAGTACTTC CSGGIHEQYF
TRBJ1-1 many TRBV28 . TGTGCCAGCAGTTTGCCCCGAGGGGGAGGTGAAGCTTTCTTT CASSLPRGGGEAFF
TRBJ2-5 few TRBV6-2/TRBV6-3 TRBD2 TGTGCCAGCAGTTTCGTCGAACTAGCGGGGGACCAAGAGACCCAGTACTTC CASSFVELAGDQETQYF
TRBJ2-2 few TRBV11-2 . TGTGCCAGCAGCTCAGGACGCGTCGGGGAGCTGTTTTTT CASSSGRVGELFF
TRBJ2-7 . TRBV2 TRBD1 TGTGCCAGCAGTGAACTGACAGGGGATGCCTACGAGCAGTACTTC CASSELTGDAYEQYF
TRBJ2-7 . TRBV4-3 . TGCGCCAGCAGCCAAGCTCTACCGGGCAATTACTTCGGCGAGCAGTACTTC CASSQALPGNYFGEQYF
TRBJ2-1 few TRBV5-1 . TGCGCCAGCAGCTTGCCCAGGGGAGATTGGTTCTTC CASSLPRGDWFF
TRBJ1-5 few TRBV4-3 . TGCGCCAGCAGCCAAGCCCCAAACAATCAGCCCCAGCATTTT CASSQAPNNQPQHF
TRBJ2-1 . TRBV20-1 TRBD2 TGCAGTGCTTCGGCCTCGGGACTAGCTGAAAGCTCCTACAATGAGCAGTTCTTC CSASASGLAESSYNEQFF
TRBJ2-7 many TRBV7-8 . TGTGCCAGCAGCTACGGATCTGGGGCTAACTACGAGCAGTACTTC CASSYGSGANYEQYF
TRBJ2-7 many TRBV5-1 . TGCGCCAGCAGCTCCCTGTCGGGGGTACCCTACGAGCAGTACTTC CASSSLSGVPYEQYF
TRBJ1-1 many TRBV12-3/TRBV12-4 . TGTGCCAGCCGCAGGGGACACACTGAAGCTTTCTTT CASRRGHTEAFF
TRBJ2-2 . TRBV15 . TGTGCCACCCGGGGGACCTCGAACACCGGGGAGCTGTTTTTT CATRGTSNTGELFF
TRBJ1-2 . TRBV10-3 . TGTGCCACCGGTTCGGGTGGCTACACCTTC CATGSGGYTF
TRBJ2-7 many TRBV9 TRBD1 TGTGCCAGCAGCGTAGTTACAGGGGATGAGCAGTACTTC CASSVVTGDEQYF
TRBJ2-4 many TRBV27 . TGTGCCAGCAGTTTCAGGGTGGGAGGAAACATTCAGTACTTC CASSFRVGGNIQYF
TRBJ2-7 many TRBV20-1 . TGCAGTGCTGGGCCCTGGCGGGGTTACGAGCAGTACTTC CSAGPWRGYEQYF
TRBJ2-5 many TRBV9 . TGTGCCAGCAGCGTAGAGTCGGTTTCAGAGACCCAGTACTTC CASSVESVSETQYF
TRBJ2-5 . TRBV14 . TGTGCCAGCAGTAATCGACCGTCCCACCCAGAGACCCAGTACTTC CASSNRPSHPETQYF
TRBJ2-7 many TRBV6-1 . TGTGCCAGCAGTGATAAGCAGGGAATTATGAGGGTCTACGAGCAGTACTTC CASSDKQGIMRVYEQYF
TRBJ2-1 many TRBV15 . TGTGCCACCAGCAGAGATAGGGGGGACAATGAGCAGTTCTTC CATSRDRGDNEQFF
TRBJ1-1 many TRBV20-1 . TGCAGTGCTAGAACAGATATGGCGGACACTGAAGCTTTCTTT CSARTDMADTEAFF
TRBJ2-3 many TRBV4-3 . TGCGCCAGCAGCCAAGATCTAATGAGACTAGGGGTTTCAGATACGCAGTATTTT CASSQDLMRLGVSDTQYF
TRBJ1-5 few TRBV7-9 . TGTGCCAGCAGCGGGGAAGGGCGGGCGGGACAGCCCCAGCATTTT CASSGEGRAGQPQHF
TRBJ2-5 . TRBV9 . TGTGCCAGCAGCGTAGGTTCAGGGCCGGAGACCCAGTACTTC CASSVGSGPETQYF
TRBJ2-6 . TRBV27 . TGTGCCAGCAGTTTAGGGGCAGGGAGTGGGGCCAACGTCCTGACTTTC CASSLGAGSGANVLTF
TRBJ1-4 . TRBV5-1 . TGCGCCAGCAGCCTTTACAGGGAGAATGACAAACTGTTTTTT CASSLYRENDKLFF
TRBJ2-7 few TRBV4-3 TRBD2 TGCGCCAGCAGCCAAGGGGGGACTAGCGCCGAGCAGTACTTC CASSQGGTSAEQYF
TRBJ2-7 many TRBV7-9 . TGTGCCAGCAGTCCTACCGGGACTCCGAGCTACGAGCAGTACTTC CASSPTGTPSYEQYF
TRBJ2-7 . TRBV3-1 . TGTGCCAGCAGCCACACTGACCCATCCTACGAGCAGTACTTC CASSHTDPSYEQYF
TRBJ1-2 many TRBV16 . TGTGCCAGCAGCCCAAGCCGGGGCGCGGGCTATGGCTACACCTTC CASSPSRGAGYGYTF
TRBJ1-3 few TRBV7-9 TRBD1 TGTGCCAGCAGCTGGGGACAGGGACGGGGAAACACCATATATTTT CASSWGQGRGNTIYF
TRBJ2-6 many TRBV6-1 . TGTGCCAGCGAGGGTCGGGACAAAAGCTCTGGGGCCAACGTCCTGACTTTC CASEGRDKSSGANVLTF
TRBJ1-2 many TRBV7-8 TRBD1 TGTGCCAGCAGCGTATTCCGGGGACAGGGGGTGACTAACTATGGCTACACCTTC CASSVFRGQGVTNYGYTF
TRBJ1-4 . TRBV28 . TGTGCCAGCAGTTTAACGGCAGGGGAAGCCTTGGATGAAAAACTGTTTTTT CASSLTAGEALDEKLFF
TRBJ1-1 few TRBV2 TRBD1 TGTGCCATATACGACAGGGTGGGCACTGAAGCTTTCTTT CAIYDRVGTEAFF
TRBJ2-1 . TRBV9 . TGTGCCAGCAGCGTCTCCCGGGAGCCAGGGGGGGCTTCCTACAATGAGCAGTTCTTC CASSVSREPGGASYNEQFF
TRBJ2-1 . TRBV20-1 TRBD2 TGCAGTGCTTCGGGACTAGCGGACAATGAGCAGTTCTTC CSASGLADNEQFF
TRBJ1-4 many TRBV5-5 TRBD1 TGTGCCAGCAGCTCGTACAAGACAGGGGAGGAAAAACTGTTTTTT CASSSYKTGEEKLFF
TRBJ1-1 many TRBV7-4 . TGTGCCAGCAGCCCCCGACAGTTATCAACTTTTGAAGCTTTCTTT CASSPRQLSTFEAFF
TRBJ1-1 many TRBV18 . TGTGCCAGCAGCCCACAGAACACTGAAGCTTTCTTT CASSPQNTEAFF
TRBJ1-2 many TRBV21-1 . TGTGCCAGCAGCACAAGGAGCTCTTCAGGGTTCAACCCCTATGGCTACACCTTC CASSTRSSSGFNPYGYTF
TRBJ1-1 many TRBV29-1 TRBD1 TGCAGCGCTGTAAGCGGACAGGGGCGATGGACTGAAGCTTTCTTT CSAVSGQGRWTEAFF
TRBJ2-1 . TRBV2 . TGTGCCAGCAGTGAAGCGAGACCACTCAATGAGCAGTTCTTC CASSEARPLNEQFF
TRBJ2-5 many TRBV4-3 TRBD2 TGCGCCAGCAGCCCGGGACTAGCGGGAGGAGAGACCCAGTACTTC CASSPGLAGGETQYF
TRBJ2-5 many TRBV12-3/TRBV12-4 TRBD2 TGTGCCAGCAGTTTGGGGGGGGCTAGCGGGCCTGAAGAGACCCAGTACTTC CASSLGGASGPEETQYF
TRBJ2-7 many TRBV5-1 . TGCGCCAGCAGCTTGGATCTCCTCGGGGCCTACGAGCAGTACTTC CASSLDLLGAYEQYF
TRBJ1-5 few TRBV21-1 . TGTGCCAGCAACACTCGACAGAAGGTCTATCAGCCCCAGCATTTT CASNTRQKVYQPQHF
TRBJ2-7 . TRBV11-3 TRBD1 TGTGCCAGCAGCGCTTCCTGGGACAGGAACGAGCAGTACTTC CASSASWDRNEQYF